Shown below are 8 T cell receptor beta chains from a single sample sequenced in a study of molecular identifiers for immune sequencing clone quantification. Each CDR3 protein is one row after TCRdb ran MiXCR on the PCR reads. Altogether about 640,000 distinct CDR3 sequences are present, about 20% being singletons, with the ten largest covering 0.85% to 0.9%. Sequenced input: naive CD8+ T cells from blood, with Jurkat cell RNA spiked in. Noted subset: FACS-sorted CD8+CD4-CCR7+CD45RA+ naive T cells. The receptors derive from a human donor in good health. Some libraries in this study had Jurkat cell RNA spiked in.

This clonotype was recorded at least ten times. This rearrangement joins TRBV29-1 to TRBJ2-7; D perhaps matches TRBD2 (5 bases). This CDR3 spans 11 amino acids. In germline, CDR1 is SQVTM, CDR2 ANQGSEA. V lost 6 bases and J 3 bases, leaving 9 bases between the germline ends. The CDR3 loop is CSVHGDYEQYF. The DNA of the CDR3 is TGCAGCGTCCACGGGGACTACGAGCAGTACTTC.

For this clonotype: This clone may be a read error of a much larger clone one base away. The chain uses TRBV4-3 and TRBJ2-1, with unresolved D. This CDR3 has 14 amino acids. Trimming cost V 1 base and J 6 bases, with 10 bases left between them. CDR1 LGHNA and CDR2 YSLEER come from the germline V gene. DNA of the CDR3: TGCGCCAGCAGCCAAGGTAAGGGTGCCAATGAGCAGTTCTTC. This translates into CASSQGKGANEQFF.

This clonotype was recorded a few times. The chain is built from TRBV25-1 and TRBJ1-5, with 7 bases fitting TRBD1. The ends lost 3 bases at V and 6 bases at J; junction bases unmatched: 8. Germline CDR1 reads MGHDK; CDR2 reads SYGVNS. The CDR3 covers 15 residues. The DNA of the CDR3 is TGTGCCAGCAGTGAGGGGCAGGGGGGCAGTCAGCCCCAGCATTTT. This translates into CASSEGQGGSQPQHF.

This clonotype appeared many times. This sequence joins TRBV10-3 and TRBJ2-6; 7 bases match TRBD1. With V trimmed by 3 bases and J by 1 base, 9 bases remained unmatched. This CDR3 has 18 residues. The germline gives CDR1 ENHRY, CDR2 SYGVKD. CDR3 DNA sequence: TGTGCCATCAGTGATCTAGGAGACAGGGCATCTGGGGCCAACGTCCTGACTTTC. Amino acids: CAISDLGDRASGANVLTF.

J is TRBJ2-7 and V is TRBV19; unclear D gene. The germline V gene has CDR1 LNHDA and CDR2 SQIVND (reference sequence). V was pared by 5 bases and J by 6 bases, with 23 bases between. This CDR3 contains 16 residues. CDR3 DNA sequence: TGTGCCAGTAGTCCCGCGGACGGATCTACCTTTAGCGAGCAGTACTTC. Translation: CASSPADGSTFSEQYF.

This clonotype has only a few counts. J is TRBJ1-2 and V is TRBV27; tentatively, D is TRBD1 (6 bases). The V end was cut by 5 bases, the J end by 4 bases, with 11 bases between. This CDR3 spans 13 amino acids. The germline gives CDR1 MNHEY, CDR2 SMNVEV (reference sequence). The CDR3 DNA reads as TGTGCCAGCAGTATGGGGGCGAGCTATGGCTACACCTTC. Encoded protein: CASSMGASYGYTF.

As concerns this clonotype: Mismatch with germline at one junction end may stem from a read error. The chain combines TRBV6-2 or TRBV6-3 with TRBJ2-7, with D unresolved. The CDR3 spans 15 residues. Germline V gene lookup returns CDR1 MNHEY and CDR2 SVGEGT. The CDR3 is CVSSCSGHDGNEQYF. In nucleotides, the CDR3 is TGTGTCAGCAGTTGCTCTGGTCACGACGGCAACGAGCAGTACTTC.

The chain joins TRBV28 to TRBJ1-3, with D hard to call. The CDR3 spans 17 residues. V gave up 3 bases and J gave up 2 bases, with 17 bases separating them. From germline, CDR1 is MDHEN and CDR2 SYDVKM. CDR3 protein: CASSLRLTTAPGNTIYF. DNA for the CDR3: TGTGCCAGCAGTTTGAGGCTGACCACAGCCCCTGGAAACACCATATATTTT.